This T cell receptor beta chain stems from a study of blood T cell repertoires in COVID-19. For the study at large: The samples span acute and convalescent COVID-19 from the United States, Italy and Spain. T cells, B-cell-depleted T cells, or PBMCs supplied cDNA or gDNA.

Authors' processing steps: Amplification with reference gene primers provided the estimates of nucleated cell counts. TCRdb keeps only in-frame clones here, not all; method: immunoSEQ multiplex PCR. The DNA gave D and trimming, while V, J and clone size come from that table. The sample comprises about 76,000 clones, more than 80% of which are singletons, and over 15% rests with the top ten. This CDR3 region has 14 residues. V dropped 5 bases and J dropped 1; count of bases not matched to a gene: 1. CDR1 KGHDR and CDR2 SFDVKD come from the germline V gene. Sequencing used peripheral blood. This TCR derives from a woman aged 55-69 years with acute or convalescent COVID-19. The V gene is TRBV24-1, the J gene TRBJ2-5; the match to TRBD2 covers 9 bases. CDR3 sequence reads: CATSGRGGQETQYF. CDR3 in DNA: TGTGCCACCAGTGGGCGGGGGGGCCAAGAGACCCAGTACTTC.